The rows below give T cell receptor beta chains drawn from one sample of a study of T-cell reconstitution after alpha-beta-depleted transplantation in children. TCRdb ran MiXCR on the PCR reads and lists one entry per CDR3 protein. The sample has approximately 210,000 distinct CDR3 sequences, 17% seen once. The sequenced sample was PBMCs, mostly from graft donor cells, obtained 360 days after TCRalphabeta/CD19-depleted stem cell transplant. Source of these receptors: a male patient aged 2-15 years who had a stem cell transplant for acute lymphoblastic leukemia, so the T cells may come from the graft donor. The CDR3 runs from the conserved cysteine through the conserved F or W. Each record gives: V gene, D gene, J gene, clone size, CDR3 length, CDR3 protein, CDR3 DNA. A D gene is named only where the DNA matches it firmly. Some rows mark clone size as missing; the rest say once, few, many or name a class of expanded clone.

>TRBV29-1|NA|TRBJ2-1|NA|18
CSVVSHFPPTGSYNEQFF
TGCAGCGTTGTGTCCCACTTCCCCCCGACAGGATCTTACAATGAGCAGTTCTTC
>TRBV12-3/TRBV12-4|NA|TRBJ2-1|few|13
CAILEEESLEQFF
TGTGCCATACTCGAGGAGGAGAGCCTCGAGCAGTTCTTC
>TRBV20-1|NA|TRBJ1-5|NA|16
CCARGRTVEFNQPQHF
TGCTGTGCTAGAGGAAGGACAGTAGAATTCAATCAGCCCCAGCATTTT
>TRBV6-4|TRBD2|TRBJ2-1|NA|15
CASSLGLAANNEQFF
TGTGCCAGCAGCCTGGGACTAGCGGCGAACAATGAGCAGTTCTTC
>TRBV11-2|TRBD1|TRBJ1-2|NA|16
CASSLAIGQGDYGYTF
TGTGCCAGCAGCTTAGCTATAGGACAGGGGGACTATGGCTACACCTTC
>TRBV4-1|NA|TRBJ2-3|few|15
CASSQVGNGRDTQYF
TGCGCCAGCAGCCAAGTGGGAAATGGGCGGGATACGCAGTATTTT
>TRBV6-2/TRBV6-3|NA|TRBJ1-5|NA|14
CASRLDNSNQPQHF
TGTGCCAGCAGACTGGACAATAGCAATCAGCCCCAGCATTTT
>TRBV5-6|TRBD1|TRBJ2-7|few|15
CASSPTGQGAYEQYF
TGTGCCAGCAGCCCGACAGGGCAGGGGGCGTACGAGCAGTACTTC
>TRBV5-6|NA|TRBJ2-2|many|17
CASSPFKTGRDTGELFF
TGTGCCAGCAGCCCCTTCAAAACGGGCAGGGACACCGGGGAGCTGTTTTTT
>TRBV24-1|NA|TRBJ2-5|NA|14
CATSDSLRQETQYF
TGTGCCACCAGTGATTCGCTCAGGCAAGAGACCCAGTACTTC
>TRBV14|NA|TRBJ2-7|once|14
CASSQTGDSYEQYF
TGTGCCAGCAGCCAAACTGGGGACTCCTACGAGCAGTACTTC
>TRBV20-1|NA|TRBJ2-7|many|14
CSATWSQGSYEQYF
TGCAGTGCTACCTGGAGCCAGGGGTCATACGAGCAGTACTTC
>TRBV13|TRBD1|TRBJ2-7|NA|13
CASSTGTGGEQYF
TGTGCCAGCAGCACCGGGACAGGGGGCGAGCAGTACTTC
>TRBV29-1|NA|TRBJ2-7|many|13
CSVGIRGTYEQYF
TGCAGCGTTGGAATAAGGGGGACCTACGAGCAGTACTTC
>TRBV25-1|NA|TRBJ2-4|NA|13
CASSSRPGNIQYF
TGTGCCAGCAGTTCGAGGCCCGGAAACATTCAGTACTTC
>TRBV7-8|NA|TRBJ1-5|NA|15
CASSPLRERNQPQHF
TGTGCCAGCAGCCCCCTCCGGGAGCGAAATCAGCCCCAGCATTTT
>TRBV20-1|NA|TRBJ1-5|few|14
CSASTVGGNQPQHF
TGCAGTGCAAGTACTGTCGGTGGCAATCAGCCCCAGCATTTT
>TRBV29-1|NA|TRBJ1-2|NA|11
CSVNQGYGYTF
TGCAGCGTTAACCAGGGGTATGGCTACACCTTC
>TRBV2|TRBD2|TRBJ2-2|NA|18
CAIQRSRLAGVPTGELFF
TGTGCCATACAAAGATCGAGACTAGCGGGCGTTCCCACCGGGGAGCTGTTTTTT
>TRBV7-6|NA|TRBJ2-1|many|12
CASSNDRGEQFF
TGTGCCAGCAGCAACGACCGTGGTGAGCAGTTCTTC
>TRBV12-3/TRBV12-4|NA|TRBJ2-7|few|15
CASSGIRTTASEQYF
TGTGCCAGCTCTGGAATCAGGACCACGGCCTCCGAGCAGTACTTC
>TRBV5-1|TRBD2|TRBJ2-5|NA|15
CASSLPGGWRETQYF
TGCGCCAGCAGCTTGCCGGGGGGATGGCGAGAGACCCAGTACTTC
>TRBV7-2|NA|TRBJ2-1|NA|14
CASSLKRSYNEQFF
TGTGCCAGCAGCTTAAAGCGCTCCTACAATGAGCAGTTCTTC
>TRBV13|TRBD2|TRBJ2-1|few|15
CASSALAGGGNEQFF
TGTGCCAGCAGCGCACTAGCGGGAGGTGGCAATGAGCAGTTCTTC
>TRBV4-2|NA|TRBJ1-1|NA|13
CASSQPGPTEAFF
TGTGCCAGCAGCCAACCGGGCCCCACTGAAGCTTTCTTT
>TRBV27|TRBD1|TRBJ2-7|NA|17
CASSSYGAGTGSYEQYF
TGTGCCAGCAGCTCTTACGGGGCCGGGACAGGGTCATACGAGCAGTACTTC